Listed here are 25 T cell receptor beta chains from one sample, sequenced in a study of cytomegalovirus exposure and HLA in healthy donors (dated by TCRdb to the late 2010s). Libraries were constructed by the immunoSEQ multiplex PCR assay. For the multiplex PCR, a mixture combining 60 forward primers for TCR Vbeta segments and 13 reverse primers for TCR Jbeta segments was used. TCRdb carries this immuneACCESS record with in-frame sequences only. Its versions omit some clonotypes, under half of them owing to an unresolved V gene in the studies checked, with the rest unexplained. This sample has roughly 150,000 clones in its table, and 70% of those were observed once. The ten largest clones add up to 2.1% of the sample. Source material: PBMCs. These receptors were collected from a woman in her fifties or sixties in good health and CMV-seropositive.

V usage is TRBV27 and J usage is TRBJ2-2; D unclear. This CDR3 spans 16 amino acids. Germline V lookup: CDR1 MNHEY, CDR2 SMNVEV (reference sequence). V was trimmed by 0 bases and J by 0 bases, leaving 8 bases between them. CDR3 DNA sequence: TGTGCCAGCAGTTTATCTGGGCAGACGAACACCGGGGAGCTGTTTTTT. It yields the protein CASSLSGQTNTGELFF.

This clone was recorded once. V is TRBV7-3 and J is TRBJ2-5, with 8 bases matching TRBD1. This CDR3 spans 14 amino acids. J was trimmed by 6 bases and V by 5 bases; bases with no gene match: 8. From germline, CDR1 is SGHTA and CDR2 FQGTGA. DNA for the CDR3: TGTGCCAGCAGCCCCGGACAGGGAGGCAAGACCCAGTACTTC. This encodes CASSPGQGGKTQYF.

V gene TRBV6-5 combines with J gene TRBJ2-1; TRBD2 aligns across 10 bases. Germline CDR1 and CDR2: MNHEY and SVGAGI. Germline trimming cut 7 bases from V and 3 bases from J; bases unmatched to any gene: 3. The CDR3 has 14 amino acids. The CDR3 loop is CASNGLADYNEQFF. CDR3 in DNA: TGTGCCAGCAATGGACTAGCGGACTACAATGAGCAGTTCTTC.

CDR3 in amino acids: CASSTRTGVGEQYF. Written as DNA, the CDR3 is TGTGCCAGCAGCACGCGGACAGGAGTCGGCGAGCAGTACTTC. J is TRBJ2-7 and V is TRBV5-5; 7 bases fit TRBD1. The CDR3 is 14 amino acids. Germline-derived CDR1 and CDR2 are SGHKS and YYEKEE (reference sequence). V lost 4 bases, J lost 6 bases, and 10 bases stayed unmatched.

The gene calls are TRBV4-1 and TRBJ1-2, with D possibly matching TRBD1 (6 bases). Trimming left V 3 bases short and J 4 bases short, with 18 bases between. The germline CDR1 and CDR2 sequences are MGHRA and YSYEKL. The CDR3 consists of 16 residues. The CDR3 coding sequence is TGCGCCAGCAGCCAGGAATGGACAGTAAAGGGCTATGGCTACACCTTC. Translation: CASSQEWTVKGYGYTF.

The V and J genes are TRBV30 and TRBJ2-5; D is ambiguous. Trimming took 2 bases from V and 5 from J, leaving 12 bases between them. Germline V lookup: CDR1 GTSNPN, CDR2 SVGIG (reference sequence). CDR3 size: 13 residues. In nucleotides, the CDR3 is TGTGCCTGGAGTATAATATCCAGGGAGACCCAGTACTTC. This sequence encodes CAWSIISRETQYF.

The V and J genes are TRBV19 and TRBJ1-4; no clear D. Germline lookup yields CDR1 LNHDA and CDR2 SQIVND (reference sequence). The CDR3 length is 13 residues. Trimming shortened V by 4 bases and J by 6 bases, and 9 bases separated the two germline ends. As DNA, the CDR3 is TGTGCCAGTAGTAGGCGGTTGGATGAAAAACTGTTTTTT. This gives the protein CASSRRLDEKLFF.

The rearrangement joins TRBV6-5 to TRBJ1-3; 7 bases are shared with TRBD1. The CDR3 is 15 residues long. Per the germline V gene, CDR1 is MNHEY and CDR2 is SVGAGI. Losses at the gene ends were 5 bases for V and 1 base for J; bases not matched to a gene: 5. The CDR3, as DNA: TGTGCCAGCAGTAGAAGGGGGCAGTCTGGAAACACCATATATTTT. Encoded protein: CASSRRGQSGNTIYF.

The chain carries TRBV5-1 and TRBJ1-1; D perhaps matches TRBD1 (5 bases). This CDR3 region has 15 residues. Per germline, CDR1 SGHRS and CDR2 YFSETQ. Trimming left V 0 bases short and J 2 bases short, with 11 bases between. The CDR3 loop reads CASSLGGRLNTEAFF. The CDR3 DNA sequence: TGCGCCAGCAGCTTGGGGGGCAGACTTAACACTGAAGCTTTCTTT.

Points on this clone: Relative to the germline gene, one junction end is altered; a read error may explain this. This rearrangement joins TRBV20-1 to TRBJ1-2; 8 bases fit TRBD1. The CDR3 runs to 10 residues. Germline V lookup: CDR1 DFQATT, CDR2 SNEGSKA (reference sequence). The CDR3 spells CLWTGNGYTF. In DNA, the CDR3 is TGTTTATGGACAGGGAATGGCTACACCTTC.

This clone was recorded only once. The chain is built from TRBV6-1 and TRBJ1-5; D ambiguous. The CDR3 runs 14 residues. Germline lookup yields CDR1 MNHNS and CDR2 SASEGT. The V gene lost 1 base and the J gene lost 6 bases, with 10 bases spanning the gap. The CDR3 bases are TGTGCCAGCAGTGAAGGGATCTCGGGTCAGCCCCAGCATTTT. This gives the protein CASSEGISGQPQHF.

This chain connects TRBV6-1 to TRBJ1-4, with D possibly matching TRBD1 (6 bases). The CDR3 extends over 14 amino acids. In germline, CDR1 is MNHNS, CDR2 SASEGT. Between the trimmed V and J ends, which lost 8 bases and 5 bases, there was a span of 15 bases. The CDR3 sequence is CASLTGGANEKLFF. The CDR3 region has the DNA TGTGCCAGCCTTACGGGGGGGGCGAATGAAAAACTGTTTTTT.

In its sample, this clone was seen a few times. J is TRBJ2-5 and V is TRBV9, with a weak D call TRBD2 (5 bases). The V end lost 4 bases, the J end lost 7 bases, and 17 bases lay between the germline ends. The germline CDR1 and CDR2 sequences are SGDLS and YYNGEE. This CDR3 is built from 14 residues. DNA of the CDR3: TGTGCCAGCAGCTCTAGGACTTCCGGCGGGACCCAGTACTTC. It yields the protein CASSSRTSGGTQYF.

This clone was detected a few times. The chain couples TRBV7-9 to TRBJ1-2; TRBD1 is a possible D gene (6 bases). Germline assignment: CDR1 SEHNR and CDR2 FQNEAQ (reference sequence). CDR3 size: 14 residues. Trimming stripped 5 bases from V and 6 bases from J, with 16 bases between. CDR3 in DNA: TGTGCCAGCAGCCCCGGGGGGGGCGTGAATGGCTACACCTTC. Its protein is CASSPGGGVNGYTF. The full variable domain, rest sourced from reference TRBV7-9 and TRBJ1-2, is DTGVSQNPRHKITKRGQNVTFRCDPISEHNRLYWYRQTLGQGPEFLTYFQNEAQLEKSRLLSDRFSAERPKGSFSTLEIQRTEQGDSAMYLCASSPGGGVNGYTFGSGTRLTVV.

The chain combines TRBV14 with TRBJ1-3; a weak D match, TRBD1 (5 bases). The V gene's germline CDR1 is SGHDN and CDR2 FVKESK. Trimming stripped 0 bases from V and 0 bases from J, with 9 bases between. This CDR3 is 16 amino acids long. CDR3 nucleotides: TGTGCCAGCAGCCAAGAGGGGCTCCTCTCTGGAAACACCATATATTTT. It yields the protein CASSQEGLLSGNTIYF.

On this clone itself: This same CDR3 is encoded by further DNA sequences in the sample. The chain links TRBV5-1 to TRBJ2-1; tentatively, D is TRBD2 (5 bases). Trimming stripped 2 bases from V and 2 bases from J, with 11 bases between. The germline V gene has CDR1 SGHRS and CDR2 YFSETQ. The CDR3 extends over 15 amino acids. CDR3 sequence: CASSLGSQTYNEQFF. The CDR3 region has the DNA TGCGCCAGCAGCTTAGGGAGTCAGACCTACAATGAGCAGTTCTTC. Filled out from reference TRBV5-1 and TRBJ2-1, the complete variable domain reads KAGVTQTPRYLIKTRGQQVTLSCSPISGHRSVSWYQQTPGQGLQFLFEYFSETQRNKGNFPGRFSGRQFSNSRSEMNVSTLELGDSALYLCASSLGSQTYNEQFFGPGTRLTVL.

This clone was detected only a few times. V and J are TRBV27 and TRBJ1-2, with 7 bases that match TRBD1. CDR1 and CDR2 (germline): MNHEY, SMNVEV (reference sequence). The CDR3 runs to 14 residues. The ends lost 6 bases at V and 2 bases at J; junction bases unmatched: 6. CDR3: CASSLGQNNYGYTF. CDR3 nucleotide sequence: TGTGCCAGCAGCTTGGGACAGAACAACTATGGCTACACCTTC.

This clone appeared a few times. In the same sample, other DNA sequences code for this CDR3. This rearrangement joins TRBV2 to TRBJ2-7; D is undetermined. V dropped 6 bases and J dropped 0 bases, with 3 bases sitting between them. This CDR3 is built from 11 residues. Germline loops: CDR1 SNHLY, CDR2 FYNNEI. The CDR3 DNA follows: TGTGCCAGCAGCCTCTCCTACGAGCAGTACTTC. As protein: CASSLSYEQYF.

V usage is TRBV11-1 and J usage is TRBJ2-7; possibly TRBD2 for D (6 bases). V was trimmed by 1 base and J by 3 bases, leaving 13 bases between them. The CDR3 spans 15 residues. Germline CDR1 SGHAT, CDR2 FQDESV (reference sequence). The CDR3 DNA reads TGTGCCAGCAGCTTAGGCGCGGGGCGGAGCTACGAGCAGTACTTC. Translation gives CASSLGAGRSYEQYF.

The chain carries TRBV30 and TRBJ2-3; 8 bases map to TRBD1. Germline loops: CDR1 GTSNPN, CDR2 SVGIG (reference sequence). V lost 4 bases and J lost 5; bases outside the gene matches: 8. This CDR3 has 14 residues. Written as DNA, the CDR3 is TGTGCCTGGAAGCAGGGGGCGACGGGAGATACGCAGTATTTT. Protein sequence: CAWKQGATGDTQYF.

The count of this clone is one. DNA of the CDR3: TGTGCCAGCAGCCCCGGACAGGGTAGAGAAAAACTGTTTTTT. It translates to CASSPGQGREKLFF. The V and J genes are TRBV7-9 and TRBJ1-4; 8 bases are shared with TRBD1. Losses at the gene ends were 5 bases for V and 8 bases for J; bases not matched to a gene: 7. The germline V gene has CDR1 SEHNR and CDR2 FQNEAQ (reference sequence). CDR3 length equals 14 residues.

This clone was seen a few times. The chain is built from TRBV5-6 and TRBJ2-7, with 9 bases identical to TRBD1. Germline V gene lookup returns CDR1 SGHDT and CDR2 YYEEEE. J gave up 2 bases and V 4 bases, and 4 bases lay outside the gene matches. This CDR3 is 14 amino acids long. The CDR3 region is CASSPDRGTYEQYF. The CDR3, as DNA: TGTGCCAGCAGCCCGGACAGGGGTACCTACGAGCAGTACTTC. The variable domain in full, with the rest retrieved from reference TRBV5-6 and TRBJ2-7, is DAGVTQSPTHLIKTRGQQVTLRCSPKSGHDTVSWYQQALGQGPQFIFQYYEEEERQRGNFPDRFSGHQFPNYSSELNVNALLLGDSALYLCASSPDRGTYEQYFGPGTRLTVT.

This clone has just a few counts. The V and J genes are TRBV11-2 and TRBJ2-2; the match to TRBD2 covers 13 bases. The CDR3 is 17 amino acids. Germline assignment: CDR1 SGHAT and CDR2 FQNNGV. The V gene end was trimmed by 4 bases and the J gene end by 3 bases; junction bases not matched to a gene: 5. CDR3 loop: CASSSPGLAGDTGELFF. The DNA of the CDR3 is TGTGCCAGCAGCTCCCCCGGACTAGCGGGAGACACCGGGGAGCTGTTTTTT.

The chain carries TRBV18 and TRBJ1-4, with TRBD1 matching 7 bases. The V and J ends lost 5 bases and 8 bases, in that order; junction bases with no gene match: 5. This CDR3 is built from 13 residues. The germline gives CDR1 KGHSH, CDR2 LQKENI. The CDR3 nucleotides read TGTGCCAGCTCAGCCGGGACAGCCGAAAAACTGTTTTTT. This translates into CASSAGTAEKLFF.

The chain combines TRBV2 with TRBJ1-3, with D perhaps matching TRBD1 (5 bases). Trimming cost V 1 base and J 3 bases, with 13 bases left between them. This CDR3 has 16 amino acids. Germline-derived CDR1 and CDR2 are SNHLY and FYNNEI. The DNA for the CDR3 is TGTGCCAGCAGTGAAGGGCAGGGCGGTGATGGAAACACCATATATTTT. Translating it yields CASSEGQGGDGNTIYF.